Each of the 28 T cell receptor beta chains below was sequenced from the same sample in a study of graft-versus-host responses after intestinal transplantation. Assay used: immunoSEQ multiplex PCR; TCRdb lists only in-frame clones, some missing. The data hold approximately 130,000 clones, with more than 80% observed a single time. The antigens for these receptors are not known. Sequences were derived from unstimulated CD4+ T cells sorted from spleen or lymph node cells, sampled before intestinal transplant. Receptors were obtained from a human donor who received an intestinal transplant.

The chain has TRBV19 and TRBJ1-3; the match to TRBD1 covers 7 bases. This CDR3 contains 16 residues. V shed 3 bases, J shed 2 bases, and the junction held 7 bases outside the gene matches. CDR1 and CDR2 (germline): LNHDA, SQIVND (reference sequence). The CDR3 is CASSIRSGTAGNTIYF. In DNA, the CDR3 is TGTGCCAGTAGTATCAGATCCGGGACAGCTGGAAACACCATATATTTT. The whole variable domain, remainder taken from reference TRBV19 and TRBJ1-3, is DGGITQSPKYLFRKEGQNVTLSCEQNLNHDAMYWYRQDPGQGLRLIYYSQIVNDFQKGDIAEGYSVSREKKESFPLTVTSAQKNPTAFYLCASSIRSGTAGNTIYFGEGSWLTVV.

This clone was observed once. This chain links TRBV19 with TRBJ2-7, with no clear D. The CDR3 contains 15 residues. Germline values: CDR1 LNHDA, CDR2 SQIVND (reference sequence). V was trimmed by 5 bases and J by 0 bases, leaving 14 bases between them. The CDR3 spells CASSSLVAPSYEQYF. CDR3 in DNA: TGTGCCAGTAGTTCGTTGGTAGCCCCCTCCTACGAGCAGTACTTC.

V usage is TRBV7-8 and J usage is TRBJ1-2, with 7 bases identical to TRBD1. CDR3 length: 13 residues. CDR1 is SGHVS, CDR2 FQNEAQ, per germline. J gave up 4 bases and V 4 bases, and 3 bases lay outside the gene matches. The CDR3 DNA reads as TGTGCCAGCAGCTCCTGGGACAGCTATGGCTACACCTTC. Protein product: CASSSWDSYGYTF.

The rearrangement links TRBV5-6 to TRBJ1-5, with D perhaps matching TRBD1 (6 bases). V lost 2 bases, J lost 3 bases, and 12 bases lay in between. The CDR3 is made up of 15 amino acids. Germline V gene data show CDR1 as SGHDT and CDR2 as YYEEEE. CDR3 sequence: CASSLIGQTNQPQHF. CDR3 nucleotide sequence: TGTGCCAGCAGCTTAATCGGACAGACCAATCAGCCCCAGCATTTT.

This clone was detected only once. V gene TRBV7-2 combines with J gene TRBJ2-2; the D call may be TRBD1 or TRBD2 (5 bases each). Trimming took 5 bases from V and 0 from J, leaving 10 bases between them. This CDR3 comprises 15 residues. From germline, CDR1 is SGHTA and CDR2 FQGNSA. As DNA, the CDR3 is TGTGCCAGCAGCCACCGGGGCGCGAACACCGGGGAGCTGTTTTTT. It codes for CASSHRGANTGELFF. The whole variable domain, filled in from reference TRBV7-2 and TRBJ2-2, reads GAGVSQSPSNKVTEKGKDVELRCDPISGHTALYWYRQSLGQGLEFLIYFQGNSAPDKSGLPSDRFSAERTGGSVSTLTIQRTQQEDSAVYLCASSHRGANTGELFFGEGSRLTVL.

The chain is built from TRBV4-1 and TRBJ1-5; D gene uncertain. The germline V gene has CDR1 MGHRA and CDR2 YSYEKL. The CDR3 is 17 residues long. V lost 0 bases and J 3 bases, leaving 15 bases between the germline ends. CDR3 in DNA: TGCGCCAGCAGCCAAGATTTATTGAGAGCAGACAATCAGCCCCAGCATTTT. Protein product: CASSQDLLRADNQPQHF.

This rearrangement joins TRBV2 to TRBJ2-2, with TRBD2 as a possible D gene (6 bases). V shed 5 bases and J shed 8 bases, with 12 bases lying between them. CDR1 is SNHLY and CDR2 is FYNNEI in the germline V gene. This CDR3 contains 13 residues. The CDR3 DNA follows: TGTGCCAGCAGTATAGGGGCGGGGGGGGAGCTGTTTTTT. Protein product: CASSIGAGGELFF.

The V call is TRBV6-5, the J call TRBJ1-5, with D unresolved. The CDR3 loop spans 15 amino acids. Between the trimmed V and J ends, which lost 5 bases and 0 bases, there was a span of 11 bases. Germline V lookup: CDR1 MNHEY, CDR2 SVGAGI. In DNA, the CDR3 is TGTGCCAGCAGTGTAGGAACGTATAGCAATCAGCCCCAGCATTTT. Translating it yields CASSVGTYSNQPQHF.

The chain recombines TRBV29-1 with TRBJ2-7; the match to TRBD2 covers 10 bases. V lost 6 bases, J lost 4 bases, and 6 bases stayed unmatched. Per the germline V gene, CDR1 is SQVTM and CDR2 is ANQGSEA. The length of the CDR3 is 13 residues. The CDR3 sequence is CSVRGTSDYEQYF. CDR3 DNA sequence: TGCAGCGTCCGCGGGACTAGCGATTACGAGCAGTACTTC.

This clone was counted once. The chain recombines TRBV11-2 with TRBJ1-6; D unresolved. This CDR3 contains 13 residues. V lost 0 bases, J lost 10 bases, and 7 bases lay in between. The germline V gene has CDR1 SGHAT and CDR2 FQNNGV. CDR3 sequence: CASSLDPVSPLHF. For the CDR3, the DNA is TGTGCCAGCAGCTTAGATCCAGTGTCACCCCTCCACTTT.

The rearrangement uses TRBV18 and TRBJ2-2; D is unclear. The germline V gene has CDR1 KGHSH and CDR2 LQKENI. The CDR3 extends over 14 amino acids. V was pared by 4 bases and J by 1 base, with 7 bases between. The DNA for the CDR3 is TGTGCCAGCTCACAGCAGCAGAACACCGGGGAGCTGTTTTTT. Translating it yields CASSQQQNTGELFF.

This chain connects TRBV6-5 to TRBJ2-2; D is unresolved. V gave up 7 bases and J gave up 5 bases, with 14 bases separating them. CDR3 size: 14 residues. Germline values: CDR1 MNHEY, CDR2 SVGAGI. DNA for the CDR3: TGTGCCAGCACCAACTCCCGGAAAACCGGGGAGCTGTTTTTT. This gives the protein CASTNSRKTGELFF.

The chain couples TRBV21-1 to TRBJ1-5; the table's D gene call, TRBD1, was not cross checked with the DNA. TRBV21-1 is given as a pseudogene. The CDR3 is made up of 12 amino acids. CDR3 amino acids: CASSKGDIPQHF. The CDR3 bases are TGTGCCAGCAGCAAAGGTGACATCCCCCAGCATTTT.

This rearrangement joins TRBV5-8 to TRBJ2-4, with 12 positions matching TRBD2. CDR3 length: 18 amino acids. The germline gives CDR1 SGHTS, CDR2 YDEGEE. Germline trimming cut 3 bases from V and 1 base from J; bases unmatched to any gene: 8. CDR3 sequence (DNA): TGTGCCAGCAGCTCCGGCCTAGCGGGGGGGGCGGCCAAAAACATTCAGTACTTC. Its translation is CASSSGLAGGAAKNIQYF.

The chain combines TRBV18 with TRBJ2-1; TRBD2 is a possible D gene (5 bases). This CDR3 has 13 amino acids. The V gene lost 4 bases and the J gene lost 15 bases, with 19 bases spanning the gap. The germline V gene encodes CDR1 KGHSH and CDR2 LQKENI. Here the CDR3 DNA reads TGTGCCAGCTCACAGTTTTCCGTGGAGGTAGGGTTCTTC. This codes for CASSQFSVEVGFF.

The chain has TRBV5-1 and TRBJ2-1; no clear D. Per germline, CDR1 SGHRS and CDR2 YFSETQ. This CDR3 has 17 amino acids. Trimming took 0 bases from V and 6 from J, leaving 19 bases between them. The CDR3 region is CASSLAPSPFESNEQFF. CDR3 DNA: TGCGCCAGCAGCTTGGCTCCCTCTCCTTTTGAGAGCAATGAGCAGTTCTTC.

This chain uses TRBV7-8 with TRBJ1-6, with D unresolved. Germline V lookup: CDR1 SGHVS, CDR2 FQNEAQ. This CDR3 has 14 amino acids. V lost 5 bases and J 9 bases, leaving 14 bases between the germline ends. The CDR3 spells CASSQADTGSPLHF. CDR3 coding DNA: TGTGCCAGCAGCCAAGCAGACACTGGTTCACCCCTCCACTTT.

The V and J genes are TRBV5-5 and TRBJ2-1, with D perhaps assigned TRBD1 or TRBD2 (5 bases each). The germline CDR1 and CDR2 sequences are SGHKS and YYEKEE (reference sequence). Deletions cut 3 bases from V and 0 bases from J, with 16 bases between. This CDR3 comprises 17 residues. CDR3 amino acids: CASSWGPGDSSYNEQFF. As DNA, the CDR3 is TGTGCCAGCAGCTGGGGACCCGGGGATAGCTCCTACAATGAGCAGTTCTTC.

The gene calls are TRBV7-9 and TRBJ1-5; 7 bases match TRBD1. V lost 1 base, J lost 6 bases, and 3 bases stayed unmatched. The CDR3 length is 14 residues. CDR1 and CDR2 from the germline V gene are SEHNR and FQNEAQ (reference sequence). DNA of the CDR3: TGTGCCAGCAGCTTAGAAGGGGGCGGTCAGCCCCAGCATTTT. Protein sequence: CASSLEGGGQPQHF.

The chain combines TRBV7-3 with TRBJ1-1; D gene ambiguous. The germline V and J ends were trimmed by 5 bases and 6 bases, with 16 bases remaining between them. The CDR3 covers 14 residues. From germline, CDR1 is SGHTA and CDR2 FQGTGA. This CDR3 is CASSPHGSGAEAFF. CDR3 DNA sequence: TGTGCCAGCAGCCCCCATGGATCCGGGGCTGAAGCTTTCTTT.

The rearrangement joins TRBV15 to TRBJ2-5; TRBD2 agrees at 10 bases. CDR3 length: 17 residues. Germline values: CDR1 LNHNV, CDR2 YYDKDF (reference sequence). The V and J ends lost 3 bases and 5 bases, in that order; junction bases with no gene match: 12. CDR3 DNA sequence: TGTGCCACCAGCAGGCTACCTTTAGCGGGGGGTAGGGAGACCCAGTACTTC. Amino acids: CATSRLPLAGGRETQYF.

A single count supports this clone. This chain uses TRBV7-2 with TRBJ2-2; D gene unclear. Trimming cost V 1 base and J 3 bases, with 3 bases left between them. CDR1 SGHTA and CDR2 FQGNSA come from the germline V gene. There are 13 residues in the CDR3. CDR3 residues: CASSLVYTGELFF. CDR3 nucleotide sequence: TGTGCCAGCAGCTTAGTGTACACCGGGGAGCTGTTTTTT.

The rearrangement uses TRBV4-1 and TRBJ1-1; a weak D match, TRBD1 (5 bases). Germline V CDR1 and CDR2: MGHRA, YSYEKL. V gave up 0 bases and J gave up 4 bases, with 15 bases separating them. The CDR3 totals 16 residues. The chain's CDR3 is CASSQEVAGQGTEAFF. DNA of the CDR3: TGCGCCAGCAGCCAAGAGGTGGCTGGGCAGGGCACTGAAGCTTTCTTT.

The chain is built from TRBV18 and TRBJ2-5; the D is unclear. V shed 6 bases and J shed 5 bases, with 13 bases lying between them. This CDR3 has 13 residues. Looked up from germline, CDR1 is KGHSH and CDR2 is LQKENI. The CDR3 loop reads CASSKGGLETQYF. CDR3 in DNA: TGTGCCAGCTCTAAGGGCGGCCTCGAGACCCAGTACTTC.

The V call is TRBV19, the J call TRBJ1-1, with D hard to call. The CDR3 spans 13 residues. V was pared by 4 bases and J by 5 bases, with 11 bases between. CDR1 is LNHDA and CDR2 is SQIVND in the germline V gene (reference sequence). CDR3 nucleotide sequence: TGTGCCAGTAGTAAGGGTGATGGGACTGAAGCTTTCTTT. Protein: CASSKGDGTEAFF. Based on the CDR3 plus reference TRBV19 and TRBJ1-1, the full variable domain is DGGITQSPKYLFRKEGQNVTLSCEQNLNHDAMYWYRQDPGQGLRLIYYSQIVNDFQKGDIAEGYSVSREKKESFPLTVTSAQKNPTAFYLCASSKGDGTEAFFGQGTRLTVV.

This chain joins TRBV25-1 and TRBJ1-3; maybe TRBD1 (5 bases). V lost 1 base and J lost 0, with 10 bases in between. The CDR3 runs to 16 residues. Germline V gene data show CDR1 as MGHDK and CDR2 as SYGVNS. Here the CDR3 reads CASSEWDADSGNTIYF. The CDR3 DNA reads TGTGCCAGCAGTGAATGGGACGCTGACTCTGGAAACACCATATATTTT.

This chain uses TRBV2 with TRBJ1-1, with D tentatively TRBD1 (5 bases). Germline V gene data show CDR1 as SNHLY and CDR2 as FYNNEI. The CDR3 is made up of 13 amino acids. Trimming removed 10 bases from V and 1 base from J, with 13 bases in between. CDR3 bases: TGTGCCACCCTCCTGACAGCGAACACTGAAGCTTTCTTT. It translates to CATLLTANTEAFF.

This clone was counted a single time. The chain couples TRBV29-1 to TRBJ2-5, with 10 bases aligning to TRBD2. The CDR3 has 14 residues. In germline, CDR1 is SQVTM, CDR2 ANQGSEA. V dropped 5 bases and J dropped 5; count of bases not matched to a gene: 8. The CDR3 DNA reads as TGCAGCGTTTTTAGTCTAGCGGGGGATGAGACCCAGTACTTC. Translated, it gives CSVFSLAGDETQYF.